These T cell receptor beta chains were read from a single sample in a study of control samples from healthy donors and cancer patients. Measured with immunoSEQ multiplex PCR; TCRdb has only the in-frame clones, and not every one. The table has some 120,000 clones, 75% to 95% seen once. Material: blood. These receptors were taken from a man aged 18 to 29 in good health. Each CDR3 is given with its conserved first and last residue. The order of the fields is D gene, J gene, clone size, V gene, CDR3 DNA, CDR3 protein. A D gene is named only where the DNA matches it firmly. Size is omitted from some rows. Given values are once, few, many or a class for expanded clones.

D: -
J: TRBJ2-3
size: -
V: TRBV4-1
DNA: TGCGCCAGCAGCCAAGTCACCTGGGGAACAGATACGCAGTATTTT
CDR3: CASSQVTWGTDTQYF

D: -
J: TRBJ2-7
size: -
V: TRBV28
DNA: TGTGCCAGCAGTGGGGTTCGGGGCAGGGGCTACGAGCAGTACTTC
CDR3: CASSGVRGRGYEQYF

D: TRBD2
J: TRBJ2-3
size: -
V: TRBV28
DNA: TGTGCCAGCATCGAGCGGGAGGGGGGTACAGATACGCAGTATTTT
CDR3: CASIEREGGTDTQYF

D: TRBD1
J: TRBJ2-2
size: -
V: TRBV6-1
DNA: TGTGCCAGCAGTGAACAGGGGGCTGCGAACACCGGGGAGCTGTTTTTT
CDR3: CASSEQGAANTGELFF

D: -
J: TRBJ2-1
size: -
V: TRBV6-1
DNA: TGTGCCAGCAGTGAAGCCCCGGGACAATACAATGAGCAGTTCTTC
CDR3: CASSEAPGQYNEQFF

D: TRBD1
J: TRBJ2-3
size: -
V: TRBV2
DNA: TGTGCCAGCAGTCCCGGGCAGGGGGCCGTCACAGATACGCAGTATTTT
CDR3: CASSPGQGAVTDTQYF

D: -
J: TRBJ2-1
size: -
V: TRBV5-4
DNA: TGTGCCAGCAGCTTTGCGTGGGCCCCCAATGAGCAGTTCTTC
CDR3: CASSFAWAPNEQFF

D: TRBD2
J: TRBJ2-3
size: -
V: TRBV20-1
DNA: TGCAGTGCTAGTCGGGGGGGGCTTCCAGATACGCAGTATTTT
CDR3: CSASRGGLPDTQYF

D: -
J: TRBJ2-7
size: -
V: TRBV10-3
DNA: TGTGCCATCAGTGAAGGAAGCGGGCGACCTCGGATGGACGAGCAGTACTTC
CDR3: CAISEGSGRPRMDEQYF

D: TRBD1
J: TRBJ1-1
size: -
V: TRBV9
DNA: TGTGCCAGCAGCAATAGACAGGGGCTTGGGAACACTGAAGCTTTCTTT
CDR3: CASSNRQGLGNTEAFF

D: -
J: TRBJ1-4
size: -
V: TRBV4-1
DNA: TGCGCCAGCAGTGTGGTGGGGGGGTCTAATGAAAAACTGTTTTTT
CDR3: CASSVVGGSNEKLFF

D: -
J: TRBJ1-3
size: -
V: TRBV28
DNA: TGTGCCAGCAGTAATTCAGGGAGCTCTGGAAACACCATATATTTT
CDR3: CASSNSGSSGNTIYF

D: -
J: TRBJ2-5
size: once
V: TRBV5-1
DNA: TGCGCCAGCAGTAGTAGCGGTCTGGCGGAGACCCAGTACTTC
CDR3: CASSSSGLAETQYF

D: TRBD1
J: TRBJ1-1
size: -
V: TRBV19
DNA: TGTGCCAGTAACAAACAGGGGAACAAAGACACTGAAGCTTTCTTT
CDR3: CASNKQGNKDTEAFF

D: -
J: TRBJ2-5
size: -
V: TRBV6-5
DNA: TGTGCCAGATACCGGGACCAAGAGACCCAGTACTTC
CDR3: CARYRDQETQYF

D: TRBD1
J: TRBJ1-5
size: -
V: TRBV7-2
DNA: TGTGCCAGCAGCCAACGAGGACAGGGGGCGGTTAGCAATCAGCCCCAGCATTTT
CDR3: CASSQRGQGAVSNQPQHF

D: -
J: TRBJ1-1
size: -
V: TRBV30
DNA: TGTGCCTGGAGCGGACGGGGGCCCACTGAAGCTTTCTTT
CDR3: CAWSGRGPTEAFF

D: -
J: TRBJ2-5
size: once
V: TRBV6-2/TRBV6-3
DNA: TGTGCCAGCAGCAACGGATTCGTCCAAGAGACCCAGTACTTC
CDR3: CASSNGFVQETQYF

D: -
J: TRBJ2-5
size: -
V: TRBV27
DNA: TGTGCCAGCAGTTACCAGCGGAGTGGGATAGAGACCCAGTACTTC
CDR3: CASSYQRSGIETQYF

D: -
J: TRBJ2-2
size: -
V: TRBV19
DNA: TGTGCCAGTCGGTGGACAGGGAGGGACACCGGGGAGCTGTTTTTT
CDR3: CASRWTGRDTGELFF

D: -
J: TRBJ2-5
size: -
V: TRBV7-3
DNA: TGTGCCAGCAGCTTGCCCCATCAAGAGACCCAGTACTTC
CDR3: CASSLPHQETQYF

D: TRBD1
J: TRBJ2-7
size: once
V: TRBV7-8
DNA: TGTGCCAGCAGCACCCCCGACAGGGACGAGCAGTACTTC
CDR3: CASSTPDRDEQYF

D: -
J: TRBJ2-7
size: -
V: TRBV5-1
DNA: TGCGCCAGCAGCTTCGAAGGTTACGAGCAGTACTTC
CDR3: CASSFEGYEQYF

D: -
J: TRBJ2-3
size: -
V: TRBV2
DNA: TGTGCCAGCAGTGAAGGGGGCGAAGATACGCAGTATTTT
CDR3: CASSEGGEDTQYF

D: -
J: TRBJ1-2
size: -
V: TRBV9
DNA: TGTGCCAGCAGCGTTGAGCCGACCTATGGCTACACCTTC
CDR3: CASSVEPTYGYTF

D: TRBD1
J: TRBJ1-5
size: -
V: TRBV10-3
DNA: TGTGCCATCGGGACAGGAGCTTTCAATCAGCCCCAGCATTTT
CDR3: CAIGTGAFNQPQHF

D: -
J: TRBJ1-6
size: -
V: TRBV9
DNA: TGTGCCAGCAGCGTAGAGGGGAGTACTGGTAATTCACCCCTCCACTTT
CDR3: CASSVEGSTGNSPLHF

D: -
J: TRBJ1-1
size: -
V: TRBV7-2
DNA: TGTGCCAGCAGCCCACGGACGAACACTGAAGCTTTCTTT
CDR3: CASSPRTNTEAFF

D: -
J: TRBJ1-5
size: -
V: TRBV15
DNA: TGTGCCACCAGCAGCGGATATATTAATAGCAATCAGCCCCAGCATTTT
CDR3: CATSSGYINSNQPQHF

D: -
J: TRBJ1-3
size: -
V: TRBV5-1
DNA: TGCGCCAGCAGCTTGGACGGTAGCTCTGGAAACACCATATATTTT
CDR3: CASSLDGSSGNTIYF

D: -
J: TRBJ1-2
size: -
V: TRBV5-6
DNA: TGTGCCAGCAGCTTGGACACTGGCTACACCTTC
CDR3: CASSLDTGYTF

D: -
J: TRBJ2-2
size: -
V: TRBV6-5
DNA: TGTGCCAGCAGTCGAAACACCGGGGAGCTGTTTTTT
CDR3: CASSRNTGELFF

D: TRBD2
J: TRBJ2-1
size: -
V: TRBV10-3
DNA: TGTGCCCTTGGGGCGGGAGGGCCCAACGAGCAGTTCTTC
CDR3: CALGAGGPNEQFF

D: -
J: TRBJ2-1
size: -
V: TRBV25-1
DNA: TGTGCCAGCAGTAACGACTTACCCTACAATGAGCAGTTCTTC
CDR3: CASSNDLPYNEQFF

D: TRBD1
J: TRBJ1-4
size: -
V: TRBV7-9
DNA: TGTGCCAGCAGCTTAGGGACAGGGGGCACGACTAATGAAAAACTGTTTTTT
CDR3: CASSLGTGGTTNEKLFF

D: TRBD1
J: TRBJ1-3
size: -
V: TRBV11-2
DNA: TGTGCCAGCAGATTTAGGACAGGGGGGTCTGGAAACACCATATATTTT
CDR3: CASRFRTGGSGNTIYF

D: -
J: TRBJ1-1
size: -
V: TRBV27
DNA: TGTGCCAGCAGCTACAGGGTCAACACTGAAGCTTTCTTT
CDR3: CASSYRVNTEAFF

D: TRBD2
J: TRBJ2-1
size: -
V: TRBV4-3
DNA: TGCGCCAGCAGCCAAGATAGCGGGAGTCGGAATGAGCAGTTCTTC
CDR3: CASSQDSGSRNEQFF

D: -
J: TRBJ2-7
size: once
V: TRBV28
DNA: TGTGCCAGCATCCGATTTGGTGGTCGAGGGGATTCCTACGAGCAGTACTTC
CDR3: CASIRFGGRGDSYEQYF

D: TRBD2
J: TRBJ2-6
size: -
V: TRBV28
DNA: TGTGCCAGCAGTTCGCCGGGACTAGCCCCCGGGGCCAACGTCCTGACTTTC
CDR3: CASSSPGLAPGANVLTF

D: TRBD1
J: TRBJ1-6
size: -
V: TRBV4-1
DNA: TGCGCCAGCAGCCAAGATATGACAGGGGGCTTTGGGGGTTCACCCCTCCACTTT
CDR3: CASSQDMTGGFGGSPLHF

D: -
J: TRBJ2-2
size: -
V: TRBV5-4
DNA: TGTGCCAGCAGCAAAAGGGAAGTCGGCGGGGAGCTGTTTTTT
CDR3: CASSKREVGGELFF

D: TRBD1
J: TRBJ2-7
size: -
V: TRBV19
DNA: TGTGCCAGTAGCCGGGACAGGGAGTCCTACGAGCAGTACTTC
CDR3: CASSRDRESYEQYF

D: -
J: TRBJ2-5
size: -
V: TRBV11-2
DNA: TGTGCCAGCACCTCCTTGAGGGTGGTACCCCACAGAGCCAGGGGGACCCAGTACTTC
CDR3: CASTSLRVVPHRARGTQYF

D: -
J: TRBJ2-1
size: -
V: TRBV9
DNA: TGTGCCAGCAGCCCCGGGAATGAGCAGTTCTTC
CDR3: CASSPGNEQFF

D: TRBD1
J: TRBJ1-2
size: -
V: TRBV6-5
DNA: TGTGCCAGCAGTTACAGACAGGGCTATGGCTACACCTTC
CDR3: CASSYRQGYGYTF

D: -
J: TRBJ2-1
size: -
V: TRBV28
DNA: TGTGCCAGCAGTCCCGGGACAGCGGGAGAGCAGTTCTTC
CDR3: CASSPGTAGEQFF

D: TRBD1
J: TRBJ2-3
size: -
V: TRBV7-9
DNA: TGTGCCAGCAGCTTGGGGACAGGGGGTAGCACAGATACGCAGTATTTT
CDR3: CASSLGTGGSTDTQYF

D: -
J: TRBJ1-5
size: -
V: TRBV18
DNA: TGTGCCAGCTCACCTTACTGGAGCAATCAGCCCCAGCATTTT
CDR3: CASSPYWSNQPQHF

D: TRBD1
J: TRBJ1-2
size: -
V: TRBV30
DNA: TGTGCCTGGAGTTTGGGGGGACAGGGGCTTATCTATGGCTACACCTTC
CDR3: CAWSLGGQGLIYGYTF

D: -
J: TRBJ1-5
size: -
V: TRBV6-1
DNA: TGTGCCAGCAGTCCCAGTAGTACCAGCAATCAGCCCCAGCATTTT
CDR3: CASSPSSTSNQPQHF

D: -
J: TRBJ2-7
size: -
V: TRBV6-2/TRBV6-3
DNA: TGTGCCAGCGGCCGCTACGAGCAGTACTTC
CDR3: CASGRYEQYF

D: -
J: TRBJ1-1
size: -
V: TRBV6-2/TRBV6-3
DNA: TGTGCCAGCAGCCAACAGGGTTGGACTGAAGCTTTCTTT
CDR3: CASSQQGWTEAFF

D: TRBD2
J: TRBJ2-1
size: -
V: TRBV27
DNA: TGTGCCAGCAGTACGGCTAGCGGCGCCTACAATGAGCAGTTCTTC
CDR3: CASSTASGAYNEQFF